This T cell receptor (beta chain) is drawn from a study of Ad26.COV2.S vaccination and SARS-CoV-2 variants. Notes on the study in general: Recipients of either vaccine or placebo displayed similar breadth of non-spike TCRs.

The method was immunoSEQ multiplex PCR; TCRdb's version includes in-frame clones alone and lacks a portion of them. Found here are some 420,000 clones, roughly 90% of them singletons; the top ten hold less than 4.5%. The CDR3 length is 16 residues. Per the germline V gene, CDR1 is SNHLY and CDR2 is FYNNEI. Trimming cost V 2 bases and J 1 base, with 12 bases left between them. Regarding treatment: 19 received Ad26.COV2.S at low or high dose, single or two shots; about 5 received placebo; per-sample allocation not given. Sampling happened 63 days after the first vaccine or placebo injection. It was an adult aged 18-55 years in Boston who was the donor. With regard to this clone: What it binds is not known.

The V gene is TRBV2, the J gene TRBJ1-5, with D possibly TRBD1 on 5 matching bases. The sample here was peripheral blood, taken in a trial of Ad26.COV2.S vaccine versus placebo. The sequence came from a person aged 18-60 years who received the Ad26.COV2.S COVID-19 vaccine or a placebo. In DNA, the CDR3 is TGTGCCAGCAGTGAATGGGGACCTAGAAGCAATCAGCCCCAGCATTTT. Translated: CASSEWGPRSNQPQHF.